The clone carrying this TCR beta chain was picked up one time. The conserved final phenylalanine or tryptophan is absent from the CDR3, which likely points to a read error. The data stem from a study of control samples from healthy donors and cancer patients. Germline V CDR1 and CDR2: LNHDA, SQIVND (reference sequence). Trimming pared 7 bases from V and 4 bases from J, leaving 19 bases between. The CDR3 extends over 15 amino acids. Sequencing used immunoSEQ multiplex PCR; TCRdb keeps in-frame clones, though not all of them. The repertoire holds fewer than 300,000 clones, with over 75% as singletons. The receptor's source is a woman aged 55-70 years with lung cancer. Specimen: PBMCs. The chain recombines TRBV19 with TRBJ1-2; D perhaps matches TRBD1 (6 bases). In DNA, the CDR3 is TGTGCCAGTAACCACCCCCAAGACAGGACCTATGGCTACACCCTC. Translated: CASNHPQDRTYGYTL.